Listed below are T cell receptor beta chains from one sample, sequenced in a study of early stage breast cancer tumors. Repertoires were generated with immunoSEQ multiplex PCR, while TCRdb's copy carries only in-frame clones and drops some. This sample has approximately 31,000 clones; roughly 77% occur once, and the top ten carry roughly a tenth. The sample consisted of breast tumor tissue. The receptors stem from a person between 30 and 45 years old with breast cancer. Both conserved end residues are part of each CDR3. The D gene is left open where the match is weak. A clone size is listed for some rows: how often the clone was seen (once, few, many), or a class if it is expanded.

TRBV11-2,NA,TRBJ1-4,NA,TGTGCCAGCAGCCCAGAGGGACAAGCTAATGAAAAACTGTTTTTT,CASSPEGQANEKLFF
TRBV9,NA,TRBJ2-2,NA,TGTGCCAGCAGCGTTTCTAGCGCGAACACCGGGGAGCTGTTTTTT,CASSVSSANTGELFF
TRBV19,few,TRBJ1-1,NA,TGTGCCAGTAGTATGTACCAGGGGTCCGGCACTGAAGCTTTCTTT,CASSMYQGSGTEAFF
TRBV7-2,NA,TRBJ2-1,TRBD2,TGTGCCATAGGGGCTAGCGGGTACAATGAGCAGTTCTTC,CAIGASGYNEQFF
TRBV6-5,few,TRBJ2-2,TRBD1,TGTGCCAGCAGTTCCCGGGACAGGGCCACCGGGGAGCTGTTTTTT,CASSSRDRATGELFF
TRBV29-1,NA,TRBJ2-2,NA,TGCAGCGTTGAAAAACAGCTGAACACCGGGGAGCTGTTTTTT,CSVEKQLNTGELFF
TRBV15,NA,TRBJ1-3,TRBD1,TGTGCCACCAGCAGAGGGGGGACAGGGGCTGGAAACACCATATATTTT,CATSRGGTGAGNTIYF
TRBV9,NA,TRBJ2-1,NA,TGTGCCAGCAGCCGCCTGTTGGGCCATGAGCAGTTCTTC,CASSRLLGHEQFF
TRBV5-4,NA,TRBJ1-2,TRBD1,TGTGCCAGCAGCTTGAGGGGACAGGCTTATGGCTACACCTTC,CASSLRGQAYGYTF
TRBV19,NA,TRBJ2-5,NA,TGTGCCAGTACGGCGGGCGGCTCGTTTACGGAGACCCAGTACTTC,CASTAGGSFTETQYF
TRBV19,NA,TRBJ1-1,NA,TGTGCCAGTAGTATGGGGAACACTGAAGCTTTCTTT,CASSMGNTEAFF
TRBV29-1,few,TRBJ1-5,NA,TGCAGCGTTGCGAGAGGGAGCAATCAGCCCCAGCATTTT,CSVARGSNQPQHF
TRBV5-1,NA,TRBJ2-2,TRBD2,TGCGCCAGCAGCCACGGGACTAGCGGGAGTGGGTACACCGGGGAGCTGTTTTTT,CASSHGTSGSGYTGELFF
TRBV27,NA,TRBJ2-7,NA,TGTGCCAGCAGTTCCCTAAGCGGTTCCTACGAGCAGTACTTC,CASSSLSGSYEQYF
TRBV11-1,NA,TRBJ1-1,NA,TGTGCCAGCAGCTCATGGTCGGGGAACACTGAAGCTTTCTTT,CASSSWSGNTEAFF
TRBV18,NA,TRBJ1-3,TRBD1,TGTGCCAGCTCACCGCTGGGACAGGGATCCTCTGGAAACACCATATATTTT,CASSPLGQGSSGNTIYF
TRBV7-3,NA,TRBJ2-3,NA,TGTGCCAGCAGCTTGATAGCGGTTGAGACAGATACGCAGTATTTT,CASSLIAVETDTQYF
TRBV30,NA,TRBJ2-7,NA,TGTGCCTGGAGTGTCTTAGGCTACGAGCAGTACTTC,CAWSVLGYEQYF
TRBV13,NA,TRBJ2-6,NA,TGTGCCAGCACCCCAACGGGACGGAACTCTGGGGCCAACGTCCTGACTTTC,CASTPTGRNSGANVLTF
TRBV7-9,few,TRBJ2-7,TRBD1,TGTGCCAGCAGCCTACAGGGGACGTTCTACGAGCAGTACTTC,CASSLQGTFYEQYF
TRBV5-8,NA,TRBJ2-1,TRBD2,TGTGCCAGCAGCTCCCAAGGGGGCGGGAGGGTCCGCAATGAGCAGTTCTTC,CASSSQGGGRVRNEQFF
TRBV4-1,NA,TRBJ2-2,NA,TGCGCCAGCAGCCATAATTCGAACACCGGGGAGCTGTTTTTT,CASSHNSNTGELFF
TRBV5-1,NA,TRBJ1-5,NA,TGCGCCAGCAGCTTGATGGGGGATCGTCAGCCCCAGCATTTT,CASSLMGDRQPQHF
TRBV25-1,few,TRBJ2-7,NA,TGTGCCAGCAGTGTCCGCCACGAGCAGTACTTC,CASSVRHEQYF
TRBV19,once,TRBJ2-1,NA,TGTGCCAGTAGTATCGGGCTAGATCCCCTCGATGAGCAGTTCTTC,CASSIGLDPLDEQFF
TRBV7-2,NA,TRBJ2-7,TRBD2,TGTGCCAGCAGCTTAGCGTCGACTAGCGGTTCAGGCTTCTACGAGCAGTACTTC,CASSLASTSGSGFYEQYF
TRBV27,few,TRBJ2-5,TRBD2,TGTGCCAGCAGTCACGAGAGCGGGAACCAAGAGACCCAGTACTTC,CASSHESGNQETQYF
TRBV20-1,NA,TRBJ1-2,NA,TGCAGTGCCCACTATGGCTACACCTTC,CSAHYGYTF
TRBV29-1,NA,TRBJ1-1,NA,TGCAGCGTTGAGGTGGGGGGCGGCGGTGAAGCTTTCTTT,CSVEVGGGGEAFF
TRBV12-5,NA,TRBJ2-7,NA,TGTGCTAGTGGTTGGGGGGGGCAGGGGAAAGTTTCGAAGCAGTACTTC,CASGWGGQGKVSKQYF
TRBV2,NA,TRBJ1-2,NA,TGTGCCAGCAGTGAACAGGGTATGAGCTATGGCTACACCTTC,CASSEQGMSYGYTF
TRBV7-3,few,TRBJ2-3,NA,TGTGCCAGCAGCTTAATCGGGGGGCGCGCAGATACGCAGTATTTT,CASSLIGGRADTQYF